The 15 T cell receptor beta chains below come from one sample, sequenced in a study of neoadjuvant anti-PD-1 for oral cavity cancer (dated by TCRdb to the early 2020s). Reading the label with the study, this specimen's time point is: before neoadjuvant nivolumab. The method was the immunoSEQ multiplex PCR assay. TCRdb limited this immuneACCESS table to in-frame rearrangements with V and J called. A share of clones is missing; checked studies link under half to unresolved V genes, and the rest is unexplained. Here the sample has some 66,000 clones; around four fifths occur a single time. The ten largest account for nearly 3.5% of the sample. Sequenced material: PBMCs, taken before nivolumab (anti-PD-1) treatment. The source of these receptors is a person aged 35-79 years with oral cavity squamous cell carcinoma.

The rearrangement joins TRBV28 to TRBJ1-4; 7 bases are a match to TRBD1. This CDR3 spans 13 amino acids. The germline CDR1 and CDR2 sequences are MDHEN and SYDVKM. V dropped 10 bases and J dropped 7; count of bases not matched to a gene: 9. The DNA of the CDR3 is TGTGCCACTCGTGAGGGGGCGCGTGAAAAACTGTTTTTT. Amino acid sequence: CATREGAREKLFF.

This chain joins TRBV5-1 and TRBJ2-2, with unresolved D. In germline, CDR1 is SGHRS, CDR2 YFSETQ. CDR3 size: 13 residues. V lost 4 bases to trimming and J lost 3 bases, with 7 bases between them. CDR3 in DNA: TGCGCCAGCAGCCCCGGTTACACCGGGGAGCTGTTTTTT. The encoded protein is CASSPGYTGELFF.

The rearrangement joins TRBV30 to TRBJ2-1; 8 bases map to TRBD1. Germline CDR1 reads GTSNPN; CDR2 reads SVGIG (reference sequence). With V trimmed by 0 bases and J by 7 bases, 8 bases remained unmatched. The CDR3 length is 15 residues. In DNA, the CDR3 is TGTGCCTGGAGTGTAGTAGCAGGGGGCTCGAATGAGCAGTTCTTC. This gives the protein CAWSVVAGGSNEQFF.

The V and J genes are TRBV27 and TRBJ2-7; D unresolved. The CDR3 consists of 14 residues. Germline assignment: CDR1 MNHEY and CDR2 SMNVEV (reference sequence). With 0 bases removed from V and 6 bases from J, the gap between germline ends came to 12 bases. The CDR3 nucleotides read TGTGCCAGCAGTTTATCCCGGCAGGTAGGCGAGCAGTACTTC. Its translation: CASSLSRQVGEQYF.

The V gene is TRBV9, the J gene TRBJ2-5, with D tentatively TRBD2 (7 bases). This CDR3 spans 16 amino acids. Trimming removed 0 bases from V and 4 bases from J, with 16 bases in between. Per the germline V gene, CDR1 is SGDLS and CDR2 is YYNGEE. The CDR3 region has the DNA TGTGCCAGCAGCGTAGCCCCCCAGGGGAGGGGAGAGACCCAGTACTTC. This gives the protein CASSVAPQGRGETQYF.

The rearrangement joins TRBV19 to TRBJ1-5; 10 positions match TRBD1. CDR1 and CDR2 (germline): LNHDA, SQIVND (reference sequence). Trimming removed 4 bases from V and 6 bases from J; junction bases left unmatched: 3. The CDR3 sequence is 14 residues long. CDR3 sequence reads: CASSTGQGFQPQHF. The CDR3 DNA follows: TGTGCCAGTAGTACGGGACAGGGGTTTCAGCCCCAGCATTTT.

This sequence joins TRBV6-5 and TRBJ2-1; 8 bases map to TRBD1. The J segment lost 10 bases and the V segment lost 4 bases, leaving 9 bases of the junction unmatched. The CDR3 contains 14 residues. From germline, CDR1 is MNHEY and CDR2 SVGAGI. The CDR3 DNA sequence: TGTGCCAGCAGTTCACCGACAGGGGTAAACGAGCAGTTCTTC. Translating it yields CASSSPTGVNEQFF.

This sequence joins TRBV6-6 and TRBJ2-3; D not certain. CDR3 size: 13 residues. Trimming shortened V by 0 bases and J by 6 bases, and 7 bases separated the two germline ends. In germline, CDR1 is MNHNY, CDR2 SVGAGI (reference sequence). The CDR3 protein is CASSYSRMDTQYF. In nucleotides, the CDR3 is TGTGCCAGCAGTTACTCCCGGATGGATACGCAGTATTTT.

In this sample, this clone turned up once. The V and J genes are TRBV6-5 and TRBJ1-1; D gene unclear. Germline lookup yields CDR1 MNHEY and CDR2 SVGAGI. The CDR3 is made up of 16 amino acids. The V gene lost 0 bases and the J gene lost 4 bases, with 15 bases spanning the gap. CDR3 coding DNA: TGTGCCAGCAGTTACTCGGGGAGCCCCATGGTCACTGAAGCTTTCTTT. Translation: CASSYSGSPMVTEAFF.

This chain links TRBV28 with TRBJ1-2, with D perhaps TRBD1 (6 bases). Germline CDR1 MDHEN, CDR2 SYDVKM. The CDR3 extends over 15 amino acids. The ends were cut back, 5 bases at V and 7 bases at J, with 20 bases in the middle. This CDR3 reads CASSPLGGWGSGYTF. The CDR3 nucleotides read TGTGCCAGCAGTCCCCTGGGGGGCTGGGGCAGTGGCTACACCTTC.

V and J are TRBV30 and TRBJ1-2; D ambiguous. Germline lookup yields CDR1 GTSNPN and CDR2 SVGIG (reference sequence). Trimming removed 2 bases from V and 4 bases from J, with 8 bases in between. The CDR3 loop spans 12 amino acids. The CDR3 DNA reads TGTGCCTGGAGTTTTGCTGTCTATGGCTACACCTTC. As protein: CAWSFAVYGYTF.

This clone was seen a few times. The chain carries TRBV5-4 and TRBJ2-7; TRBD1 matches at 7 bases. The CDR3 is 15 residues long. Germline V gene lookup returns CDR1 SGHNT and CDR2 YYREEE (reference sequence). The junction had 12 bases not matched to a gene; V was cut back by 4 bases and J by 5 bases. This CDR3 reads CASSLGGAGKHEQYF. DNA for the CDR3: TGTGCCAGCAGCCTAGGGGGCGCGGGCAAACACGAGCAGTACTTC.

The chain is built from TRBV18 and TRBJ1-6; D possibly corresponds to TRBD1 (5 bases). The CDR3 extends over 15 amino acids. Germline loops: CDR1 KGHSH, CDR2 LQKENI. V was trimmed by 4 bases and J by 9 bases, leaving 16 bases between them. In nucleotides, the CDR3 is TGTGCCAGCTCACGGTTCAGGGAAGTAGGTTCACCCCTCCACTTT. This sequence encodes CASSRFREVGSPLHF.

This clone turned up a few times. The sample contains more than one DNA sequence encoding this CDR3. The rearrangement uses TRBV7-9 and TRBJ2-2, with unresolved D. Trimming shortened V by 1 base and J by 1 base, and 7 bases separated the two germline ends. This CDR3 region has 15 residues. Looked up from germline, CDR1 is SEHNR and CDR2 is FQNEAQ (reference sequence). In nucleotides, the CDR3 is TGTGCCAGCAGCTTAGTGGCAGTGAACACCGGGGAGCTGTTTTTT. Amino acids: CASSLVAVNTGELFF.

The V and J genes are TRBV9 and TRBJ2-2; no clear D. Germline loops: CDR1 SGDLS, CDR2 YYNGEE. The V end lost 0 bases, the J end lost 4 bases, and 13 bases lay between the germline ends. CDR3 length: 16 residues. CDR3 DNA sequence: TGTGCCAGCAGCGTAGGTGGAGACTGGGGCACCGGGGAGCTGTTTTTT. Translation gives CASSVGGDWGTGELFF.